This T cell receptor beta chain came from a study of CD8 T cells in ankylosing spondylitis. The study's findings and limits: In peripheral blood, disease-linked CD8+ clones occurred at relatively low frequencies.

TCRdb used MiXCR to reprocess the 5' RACE reads, holding one entry per CDR3 protein. The table lists roughly 40,000 distinct CDR3 sequences, under 4.5% of them singletons. With regard to this clonotype: What it binds is unknown.

Germline trimming cut 3 bases from V and 3 bases from J; bases unmatched to any gene: 8. The CDR3 is 15 residues long. Germline V gives CDR1 SGDLS, CDR2 YYNGEE. Sequencing was carried out using blood, either unsorted or a sorted T cell fraction (not recorded which). The receptor was isolated from a female donor with ankylosing spondylitis or in good health (not recorded which). The chain is built from TRBV9 and TRBJ2-5, with 7 positions matching TRBD1. CDR3 in amino acids: CASSGSGTEKETQYF. The DNA for the CDR3 is TGTGCCAGCAGCGGATCCGGGACAGAGAAAGAGACCCAGTACTTC.